Presented here are 29 T cell receptor beta chains from one specimen sequenced in a study of post-analysis software for immune sequencing data. Study-wide results and caveats: Four or five TRBV segments, TRBV5-6, TRBV5-1 and TRBV20-1 among them, were found more frequent in patients than controls.

For these receptors, no antigen is known. Sequencing libraries made from TCR beta cDNA carried unique molecular identifiers. TCRdb re-called the PCR reads with MiXCR, one entry per CDR3 protein. The table lists some 700,000 distinct CDR3 sequences, more than 50% of them singletons, with around 10% in the top ten. Sample: blood. Receptor source: a girl aged 2 to 10 with multiple sclerosis.

The genes are TRBV29-1 and TRBJ1-1, with 11 bases aligning to TRBD1. J gave up 4 bases and V 6 bases, and 7 bases lay outside the gene matches. There are 14 residues in the CDR3. CDR1 and CDR2 from the germline V gene are SQVTM and ANQGSEA. CDR3 sequence (DNA): TGCAGCGTGCAAGGACAGGGGGCGAGCACTGAAGCTTTCTTT. This encodes CSVQGQGASTEAFF. Full variable domain (remainder filled in from reference TRBV29-1 and TRBJ1-1): SAVISQKPSRDICQRGTSLTIQCQVDSQVTMMFWYRQQPGQSLTLIATANQGSEATYESGFVIDKFPISRPNLTFSTLTVSNMSPEDSSIYLCSVQGQGASTEAFFGQGTRLTVV.

This clonotype was observed a few times. This CDR3 reads CASSYSGYPSTDTQYF. CDR3 DNA sequence: TGTGCCAGCAGTTACTCTGGTTACCCTAGCACAGATACGCAGTATTTT. V is TRBV6-5 and J is TRBJ2-3; D gene ambiguous. Trimming took 0 bases from V and 0 from J, leaving 10 bases between them. Germline V gives CDR1 MNHEY, CDR2 SVGAGI. CDR3 size: 16 residues.

V usage is TRBV19 and J usage is TRBJ2-1, with TRBD2 identical over 9 bases. The CDR3 runs 15 residues. The V gene's germline CDR1 is LNHDA and CDR2 SQIVND (reference sequence). The V and J ends lost 1 base and 10 bases, in that order; junction bases with no gene match: 8. The CDR3 region is CASSIGSSGIGEQFF. In nucleotides, the CDR3 is TGTGCCAGTAGTATAGGGTCTAGCGGGATAGGGGAGCAGTTCTTC.

The chain joins TRBV24-1 to TRBJ2-5; D is possibly TRBD1 or TRBD2 (5 bases each). The CDR3 covers 16 residues. V was shortened by 3 bases and J by 9 bases, with 22 bases between the two germline ends. Looked up from germline, CDR1 is KGHDR and CDR2 is SFDVKD. The CDR3 is CATSDPSPGISEAQYF. The DNA for the CDR3 is TGTGCCACCAGTGATCCCTCCCCAGGGATCTCGGAGGCCCAGTACTTC.

The CDR3 loop is CASSFRSGMSDTQYF. In DNA, the CDR3 is TGTGCCAGCAGCTTTAGGAGCGGGATGTCAGATACGCAGTATTTT. The chain is built from TRBV7-2 and TRBJ2-3, with TRBD2 matching 7 bases. This CDR3 has 15 residues. J gave up 4 bases and V 3 bases, and 7 bases lay outside the gene matches. Germline CDR1 is SGHTA and CDR2 is FQGNSA.

This clonotype was seen just once. A much more abundant neighbour one base away suggests this may be a read error. The chain recombines TRBV7-2 with TRBJ2-7, with TRBD1 matching 9 bases. This CDR3 contains 14 residues. Germline V CDR1 and CDR2: SGHTA, FQGNSA. J gave up 5 bases and V 2 bases, and 4 bases lay outside the gene matches. The CDR3 loop reads CASSLRDRDHEQYF. CDR3 coding DNA: TGTGCCAGCAGCTTACGGGACAGGGACCACGAGCAGTACTTC.

The genes are TRBV5-1 and TRBJ2-5, with 8 bases identical to TRBD2. V shed 0 bases and J 3 bases; nucleotides not matched to a gene: 16. Germline loops: CDR1 SGHRS, CDR2 YFSETQ. This CDR3 spans 19 amino acids. This CDR3 is CASSLANTAGTSRKETQYF. CDR3 nucleotides: TGCGCCAGCAGCTTGGCAAACACTGCCGGGACTAGTAGGAAAGAGACCCAGTACTTC.

This clonotype was recorded only once. V gene TRBV6-4 combines with J gene TRBJ1-1; D gene uncertain. Trimming left V 3 bases short and J 4 bases short, with 9 bases between. The CDR3 consists of 13 residues. Germline CDR1 MRHNA, CDR2 SNTAGT. CDR3 in DNA: TGTGCCAGCAGTGATGAAGGGCTCACTGAAGCTTTCTTT. It is translated as CASSDEGLTEAFF.

This chain links TRBV10-3 with TRBJ1-1; D gene ambiguous. Germline values: CDR1 ENHRY, CDR2 SYGVKD. V lost 0 bases, J lost 1 base, and 12 bases lay in between. This CDR3 comprises 16 residues. The CDR3 region is CAISESKAVGNTEAFF. The CDR3 coding sequence is TGTGCCATCAGTGAGTCGAAGGCAGTCGGGAACACTGAAGCTTTCTTT.

This clonotype was found a few times. V gene TRBV6-5 combines with J gene TRBJ2-4; D not certain. With 0 bases removed from V and 5 bases from J, the gap between germline ends came to 14 bases. This CDR3 has 16 residues. Germline CDR1 and CDR2: MNHEY and SVGAGI. DNA for the CDR3: TGTGCCAGCAGTTACTCTCGCGCGCAACTCCAAAACATTCAGTACTTC. This sequence encodes CASSYSRAQLQNIQYF.

This clonotype was seen just once. The DNA for the CDR3 is TGCGCCAGCAGCTTGGAGGACAGGGCCATGGGGGCCCAGTACTTC. The encoded protein is CASSLEDRAMGAQYF. The chain is built from TRBV5-1 and TRBJ2-5; 8 bases map to TRBD1. Germline trimming cut 0 bases from V and 9 bases from J; bases unmatched to any gene: 10. This CDR3 contains 15 residues. CDR1 is SGHRS and CDR2 is YFSETQ in the germline V gene.

The J gene is TRBJ2-7, the V gene TRBV28; no reliable D call. The CDR3 is 13 residues long. V was shortened by 4 bases and J by 1 base, with 8 bases between the two germline ends. Germline V gives CDR1 MDHEN, CDR2 SYDVKM. CDR3 in amino acids: CASSSPDSYEQYF. CDR3 DNA: TGTGCCAGCAGTTCTCCGGATTCCTACGAGCAGTACTTC. The entire variable domain, with the rest obtained from reference TRBV28 and TRBJ2-7, is as follows: DVKVTQSSRYLVKRTGEKVFLECVQDMDHENMFWYRQDPGLGLRLIYFSYDVKMKEKGDIPEGYSVSREKKERFSLILESASTNQTSMYLCASSSPDSYEQYFGPGTRLTVT.

The V and J genes are TRBV29-1 and TRBJ2-6; D uncertain. V lost 6 bases and J lost 0, with 9 bases in between. The CDR3 covers 14 residues. The germline CDR1 and CDR2 sequences are SQVTM and ANQGSEA. In nucleotides, the CDR3 is TGCAGCGTGGGATCAAGCTCTGGGGCCAACGTCCTGACTTTC. It specifies CSVGSSSGANVLTF. Complete variable domain (other parts from reference TRBV29-1 and TRBJ2-6): SAVISQKPSRDICQRGTSLTIQCQVDSQVTMMFWYRQQPGQSLTLIATANQGSEATYESGFVIDKFPISRPNLTFSTLTVSNMSPEDSSIYLCSVGSSSGANVLTFGAGSRLTVL.

This rearrangement joins TRBV11-2 to TRBJ1-2; 9 positions match TRBD1. The V segment lost 4 bases and the J segment 8 bases; nucleotides outside the gene matches: 8. The germline gives CDR1 SGHAT, CDR2 FQNNGV. This CDR3 is built from 14 residues. The CDR3 spells CASSSSGTGKGYTF. The CDR3 DNA is TGTGCCAGCAGCTCCTCCGGGACAGGGAAAGGCTACACCTTC.

This chain uses TRBV7-2 with TRBJ2-1, with TRBD2 matching 8 bases. The trim removed 5 bases at V and 8 bases at J, leaving 14 bases unmatched. The CDR3 consists of 16 residues. Germline V CDR1 and CDR2: SGHTA, FQGNSA. This CDR3 reads CASSPGGDNSPYEQFF. The CDR3 DNA sequence: TGTGCCAGCAGCCCGGGGGGGGACAACTCCCCCTATGAGCAGTTCTTC.

The gene calls are TRBV5-1 and TRBJ2-3, with TRBD2 identical over 10 bases. The CDR3 contains 14 residues. Trimming removed 5 bases from V and 6 bases from J; junction bases left unmatched: 6. Germline loops: CDR1 SGHRS, CDR2 YFSETQ. CDR3 DNA sequence: TGCGCCAGCAGTAGCGGGGGGTTCCGGGATACGCAGTATTTT. Protein product: CASSSGGFRDTQYF. Full variable domain (rest looked up from reference TRBV5-1 and TRBJ2-3): KAGVTQTPRYLIKTRGQQVTLSCSPISGHRSVSWYQQTPGQGLQFLFEYFSETQRNKGNFPGRFSGRQFSNSRSEMNVSTLELGDSALYLCASSSGGFRDTQYFGPGTRLTVL.

The chain couples TRBV12-3 or TRBV12-4 to TRBJ2-1, with 12 nucleotides matching TRBD1. J was trimmed by 5 bases and V by 6 bases; bases with no gene match: 5. The CDR3 runs to 15 residues. The CDR3 region has the DNA TGTGCCAGCAGGACCCGGGACAGGGGGCACAATGAGCAGTTCTTC. Translating gives CASRTRDRGHNEQFF.

The V and J genes are TRBV29-1 and TRBJ2-7, with TRBD2 identical over 10 bases. J gave up 5 bases and V 6 bases, and 13 bases lay outside the gene matches. This CDR3 has 15 residues. Looked up from germline, CDR1 is SQVTM and CDR2 is ANQGSEA. CDR3 amino acids: CSVSHLAGVENEQYF. The CDR3 coding sequence is TGCAGCGTATCACACCTAGCGGGAGTTGAGAACGAGCAGTACTTC.

The rearrangement links TRBV6-5 to TRBJ2-3; D gene ambiguous. Between the trimmed V and J ends, which lost 6 bases and 0 bases, there was a span of 7 bases. Germline assignment: CDR1 MNHEY and CDR2 SVGAGI. CDR3 length equals 13 residues. CDR3 loop: CASRAHSTDTQYF. The CDR3, as DNA: TGTGCCAGCAGAGCCCATAGCACAGATACGCAGTATTTT.

There are a few counts of this clonotype. The chain is built from TRBV29-1 and TRBJ1-2; TRBD1 matches at 8 bases. Per the germline V gene, CDR1 is SQVTM and CDR2 is ANQGSEA. Trimming at V came to 7 bases and at J to 4 bases, leaving 8 bases not matched to a gene. This CDR3 comprises 13 residues. The CDR3 sequence: CSAEGTGRYGYTF. CDR3 DNA: TGCAGCGCCGAAGGGACAGGTCGCTATGGCTACACCTTC.

This clonotype was recorded only once. This sequence joins TRBV10-3 and TRBJ1-2; D is undetermined. Germline-derived CDR1 and CDR2 are ENHRY and SYGVKD. Trimming left V 4 bases short and J 3 bases short, with 6 bases between. The CDR3 runs 12 residues. CDR3 loop: CAISVGDYGYTF. In nucleotides, the CDR3 is TGTGCCATCAGTGTTGGGGACTATGGCTACACCTTC.

The chain employs TRBV7-8 and TRBJ2-3; D call uncertain. The length of the CDR3 is 13 residues. The V gene lost 5 bases and the J gene lost 6 bases, with 12 bases spanning the gap. Looked up from germline, CDR1 is SGHVS and CDR2 is FQNEAQ. CDR3 nucleotides: TGTGCCAGCAGCCCCGGCTGGGCGGATACGCAGTATTTT. Translation: CASSPGWADTQYF.

J is TRBJ2-6 and V is TRBV7-2, with 7 bases lining up with TRBD2. The CDR3 is made up of 17 amino acids. V shed 5 bases, J shed 0 bases, and the junction held 7 bases outside the gene matches. Germline lookup yields CDR1 SGHTA and CDR2 FQGNSA. CDR3 nucleotides: TGTGCCAGCAGCAACCCTCCGGGGGGCTCTGGGGCCAACGTCCTGACTTTC. Translating it yields CASSNPPGGSGANVLTF.

V and J are TRBV20-1 and TRBJ2-1; 8 bases match TRBD2. Looked up from germline, CDR1 is DFQATT and CDR2 is SNEGSKA (reference sequence). The CDR3 has 12 amino acids. Germline trimming cut 3 bases from V and 6 bases from J; bases unmatched to any gene: 1. As DNA, the CDR3 is TGCAGTGCTAGCGGGGGGGTCAATGAGCAGTTCTTC. Residues: CSASGGVNEQFF.

This chain links TRBV20-1 with TRBJ1-4; tentative D call: TRBD1 (6 bases). The CDR3 covers 15 residues. Trimming shortened V by 1 base and J by 5 bases, and 14 bases separated the two germline ends. Germline assignment: CDR1 DFQATT and CDR2 SNEGSKA (reference sequence). Here the CDR3 reads CSARVRGHSNEKLFF. As DNA, the CDR3 is TGCAGTGCTAGAGTTAGGGGACACTCCAATGAAAAACTGTTTTTT.

CDR3 loop: CASRDSFNQNIQYF. CDR3 nucleotide sequence: TGTGCCAGCAGGGACAGCTTTAACCAAAACATTCAGTACTTC. The V gene is TRBV6-5, the J gene TRBJ2-4, with D possibly matching TRBD1 (6 bases). This CDR3 is 14 amino acids long. Germline V gene sequence: CDR1 MNHEY, CDR2 SVGAGI. V lost 6 bases and J 5 bases, leaving 14 bases between the germline ends.

The gene calls are TRBV5-1 and TRBJ2-5; D could derive from TRBD1 or TRBD2 (6 bases each). The DNA end is more similar to TRBJ2-7, so the J call may be wrong. The CDR3 extends over 14 amino acids. Germline CDR1 is SGHRS and CDR2 is YFSETQ. CDR3 residues: CASSLERGRYEQYF. DNA for the CDR3: TGCGCCAGCAGCTTGGAACGGGGGCGATACGAGCAGTACTTC.

This clonotype appeared once. This chain links TRBV9 with TRBJ2-5; a weak D match, TRBD2 (5 bases). Germline loops: CDR1 SGDLS, CDR2 YYNGEE. V dropped 3 bases and J dropped 0 bases, with 12 bases sitting between them. The CDR3 has 15 amino acids. This CDR3 is CASSAGIKDQETQYF. In DNA form, the CDR3 reads TGTGCCAGCAGCGCCGGGATCAAAGACCAAGAGACCCAGTACTTC.

The CDR3 spells CAITAGEAPGNTIYF. The CDR3 DNA is TGTGCCATCACGGCCGGGGAGGCTCCTGGAAACACCATATATTTT. J is TRBJ1-3 and V is TRBV10-3; no reliable D call. This CDR3 is built from 15 residues. Trimming took off 7 bases at V and 2 bases at J, with 15 bases between the two ends. Germline-derived CDR1 and CDR2 are ENHRY and SYGVKD.